This note documents a single TCR beta chain sequence. Repertoires were generated with immunoSEQ multiplex PCR, while TCRdb's copy carries only in-frame clones and drops some. The data contain about 180,000 clones, 70% to 90% of them seen just once; the ten biggest clones take up under 14%. CDR3 length: 16 amino acids. Germline V lookup: CDR1 DFQATT, CDR2 SNEGSKA (reference sequence). V lost 3 bases and J lost 4, with 20 bases in between. These data are taken from a study of T cell responses to AZD1222 COVID-19 vaccine. J is TRBJ2-3 and V is TRBV20-1; TRBD2 is a possible D gene (6 bases). The receptor was isolated from an adult who received the AZD1222 COVID-19 vaccine. The specimen comprised peripheral blood, sampled 28 days after the second AZD1222 dose. In DNA form, the CDR3 reads TGCAGTGCTAGTGCTGCGGATAGCGGCCTTCCAGATACGCAGTATTTT. Amino acid sequence: CSASAADSGLPDTQYF.